This entry lists 9 T cell receptor beta chains sequenced from one sample in a study of T cell repertoires in ileal Crohn's disease. Method: immunoSEQ multiplex PCR; TCRdb's copy keeps in-frame clones and lacks some. The table has approximately 14,000 clones, nearly 90% seen once; the top ten hold roughly 3.7%. The specimen was ileal tissue. The receptors shown here come from an adult with Crohn's disease.

The chain employs TRBV19 and TRBJ2-6; TRBD1 matches 7 bases. The V gene end was trimmed by 5 bases and the J gene end by 0 bases; junction bases not matched to a gene: 10. The length of the CDR3 is 18 residues. Germline CDR1 is LNHDA and CDR2 is SQIVND (reference sequence). CDR3 sequence: CASSPRGQGLSGANVLTF. CDR3 nucleotide sequence: TGTGCCAGTAGTCCAAGGGGGCAGGGCCTCTCTGGGGCCAACGTCCTGACTTTC.

The chain carries TRBV18 and TRBJ2-1; TRBD2 matches at 12 bases. Germline V gene lookup returns CDR1 KGHSH and CDR2 LQKENI. This CDR3 is built from 16 residues. V shed 3 bases, J shed 6 bases, and the junction held 6 bases outside the gene matches. CDR3 coding DNA: TGTGCCAGCTCACCTCTAACGACTAGCGGGAGCAATGAGCAGTTCTTC. It yields the protein CASSPLTTSGSNEQFF.

The genes are TRBV11-2 and TRBJ1-2; the D is unclear. The CDR3 spans 12 residues. CDR1 and CDR2 (germline): SGHAT, FQNNGV. Trimming removed 4 bases from V and 4 bases from J, with 7 bases in between. The CDR3 DNA is TGTGCCAGCAGCTCCGAGGCCTATGGCTACACCTTC. Translating it yields CASSSEAYGYTF.

This clone was detected only once. The chain carries TRBV11-3 and TRBJ2-1; D perhaps matches TRBD1 (6 bases). CDR1 is SGHNT, CDR2 YENEEA, per germline. The V end lost 2 bases, the J end lost 2 bases, and 10 bases lay between the germline ends. The CDR3 is made up of 15 amino acids. As DNA, the CDR3 is TGTGCCAGCAGCTTACTGGGGGCACCCTACAATGAGCAGTTCTTC. Translating gives CASSLLGAPYNEQFF.

This clone was counted a single time. The genes are TRBV6-5 and TRBJ1-1; D is uncertain. V was trimmed by 0 bases and J by 1 base, leaving 6 bases between them. The CDR3 covers 14 residues. Germline CDR1 reads MNHEY; CDR2 reads SVGAGI. CDR3 sequence: CASSYSGSNTEAFF. In DNA form, the CDR3 reads TGTGCCAGCAGTTACTCCGGGTCGAACACTGAAGCTTTCTTT.

The chain recombines TRBV19 with TRBJ2-7; 7 bases match TRBD1. Germline values: CDR1 LNHDA, CDR2 SQIVND (reference sequence). This CDR3 comprises 13 residues. With V trimmed by 3 bases and J by 7 bases, 6 bases remained unmatched. The CDR3 nucleotides read TGTGCCAGTAGTATGGTAGGGGGCGGTGAGCAGTACTTC. Amino acids: CASSMVGGGEQYF. Complete variable domain (other parts from reference TRBV19 and TRBJ2-7): DGGITQSPKYLFRKEGQNVTLSCEQNLNHDAMYWYRQDPGQGLRLIYYSQIVNDFQKGDIAEGYSVSREKKESFPLTVTSAQKNPTAFYLCASSMVGGGEQYFGPGTRLTVT.

The chain employs TRBV30 and TRBJ1-2, with TRBD1 as a possible D gene (5 bases). This CDR3 region has 12 residues. V gave up 3 bases and J gave up 5 bases, with 10 bases separating them. CDR1 and CDR2 (germline): GTSNPN, SVGIG (reference sequence). The CDR3, as DNA: TGTGCCTGGAGGTCGGCAGGGTATGGCTACACCTTC. This codes for CAWRSAGYGYTF.

CDR3 coding DNA: TGTGCCAGCAGCCTAGGGACAGTCGAGCAGTACTTC. It is translated as CASSLGTVEQYF. This chain connects TRBV5-4 to TRBJ2-5; 7 bases are a match to TRBD1. The DNA end lines up better with TRBJ2-7; the J call may be wrong. The CDR3 is 12 amino acids. CDR1 SGHNT and CDR2 YYREEE come from the germline V gene (reference sequence).

The chain employs TRBV5-4 and TRBJ2-1, with 10 bases lining up with TRBD2. V was clipped by 4 bases and J by 7 bases; unmatched bases: 5. Germline CDR1 and CDR2: SGHNT and YYREEE (reference sequence). CDR3 length: 14 residues. The CDR3 loop reads CASSTSGTGNEQFF. CDR3 bases: TGTGCCAGCAGCACTAGCGGGACTGGTAATGAGCAGTTCTTC.